A selection of T cell receptor beta chains follows, all from one sample in a study of radiotherapy plus CTLA-4 blockade in lung cancer. Produced via immunoSEQ multiplex PCR; TCRdb's table is partial and in-frame only. Of about 45,000 clones listed, roughly 67% are singletons. The sample consisted of peripheral blood, taken from a patient treated with radiotherapy plus ipilimumab. The source of these receptors is a human donor with non-small cell lung cancer who had a partial response to radiotherapy plus ipilimumab. CDR3s include the opening cysteine and the closing phenylalanine or tryptophan. D genes are given only for firm matches. Rows may omit the clone size; those that give it use once, few, many or a size class.

clone size: NA; D gene: TRBD1; J gene: TRBJ2-7; V gene: TRBV6-1; CDR3 protein: CASSGQGYEQYF; CDR3 DNA: TGTGCCAGCAGTGGACAGGGCTACGAGCAGTACTTC
clone size: NA; D gene: NA; J gene: TRBJ1-4; V gene: TRBV25-1; CDR3 protein: CASKGEGLKKLFF; CDR3 DNA: TGTGCCAGCAAGGGGGAAGGGCTGAAAAAACTGTTTTTT
clone size: NA; D gene: NA; J gene: TRBJ2-1; V gene: TRBV11-2; CDR3 protein: CASSNLRLEQFF; CDR3 DNA: TGTGCCAGCAGTAATCTCAGGCTGGAGCAGTTCTTC
clone size: NA; D gene: NA; J gene: TRBJ2-5; V gene: TRBV5-6; CDR3 protein: CASSLPGFGETQYF; CDR3 DNA: TGTGCCAGCAGCTTACCAGGGTTTGGGGAGACCCAGTACTTC
clone size: few; D gene: TRBD1; J gene: TRBJ1-1; V gene: TRBV5-4; CDR3 protein: CASSLQGAGQAAEAFF; CDR3 DNA: TGTGCCAGCAGCTTGCAGGGGGCGGGACAGGCTGCTGAAGCTTTCTTT
clone size: few; D gene: TRBD1; J gene: TRBJ1-1; V gene: TRBV6-5; CDR3 protein: CASSHRGNTEAFF; CDR3 DNA: TGTGCCAGCAGCCACAGGGGGAACACTGAAGCTTTCTTT
clone size: NA; D gene: TRBD2; J gene: TRBJ2-5; V gene: TRBV5-1; CDR3 protein: CASSLSSGGEETQYF; CDR3 DNA: TGCGCCAGCAGCTTGAGTAGCGGGGGTGAAGAGACCCAGTACTTC
clone size: NA; D gene: TRBD2; J gene: TRBJ2-7; V gene: TRBV7-2; CDR3 protein: CASSVDGAGVSYEQYF; CDR3 DNA: TGTGCCAGCAGCGTGGACGGAGCGGGGGTCTCCTACGAGCAGTACTTC
clone size: NA; D gene: TRBD1; J gene: TRBJ2-7; V gene: TRBV2; CDR3 protein: CASRWTGARYEQYF; CDR3 DNA: TGTGCCAGCAGGTGGACAGGGGCGAGGTACGAGCAGTACTTC
clone size: NA; D gene: NA; J gene: TRBJ2-3; V gene: TRBV27; CDR3 protein: CASSRTLDTQYF; CDR3 DNA: TGTGCCAGCAGCCGGACACTAGATACGCAGTATTTT
clone size: NA; D gene: NA; J gene: TRBJ1-6; V gene: TRBV9; CDR3 protein: CASSSDAPNSPLHF; CDR3 DNA: TGTGCCAGCAGCTCAGATGCCCCAAATTCACCCCTCCACTTT
clone size: NA; D gene: TRBD1; J gene: TRBJ1-4; V gene: TRBV6-1; CDR3 protein: CASSPNQGAGILFF; CDR3 DNA: TGTGCCAGCAGTCCGAACCAGGGGGCTGGTATACTGTTTTTT
clone size: few; D gene: TRBD2; J gene: TRBJ2-2; V gene: TRBV28; CDR3 protein: CASSRRGDGELFF; CDR3 DNA: TGTGCCAGCAGTCGACGGGGGGACGGGGAGCTGTTTTTT
clone size: few; D gene: TRBD1; J gene: TRBJ1-5; V gene: TRBV6-1; CDR3 protein: CASSVRPGQVNQPQHF; CDR3 DNA: TGTGCCAGCAGTGTCAGACCGGGACAGGTCAATCAGCCCCAGCATTTT
clone size: NA; D gene: NA; J gene: TRBJ1-4; V gene: TRBV30; CDR3 protein: CAWSATGEKLFF; CDR3 DNA: TGTGCCTGGAGTGCCACAGGGGAAAAACTGTTTTTT
clone size: NA; D gene: TRBD1; J gene: TRBJ1-2; V gene: TRBV5-1; CDR3 protein: CASSLSAGQDYGYTF; CDR3 DNA: TGCGCCAGCAGCTTATCGGCGGGACAGGACTATGGCTACACCTTC
clone size: NA; D gene: NA; J gene: TRBJ1-5; V gene: TRBV5-1; CDR3 protein: CASSLVTYSNQPQHF; CDR3 DNA: TGCGCCAGCAGCTTGGTAACTTATAGCAATCAGCCCCAGCATTTT
clone size: NA; D gene: TRBD2; J gene: TRBJ2-7; V gene: TRBV9; CDR3 protein: CASSVAAGGDYEQYF; CDR3 DNA: TGTGCCAGCAGCGTAGCGGCGGGGGGAGACTACGAGCAGTACTTC
clone size: NA; D gene: NA; J gene: TRBJ2-7; V gene: TRBV5-1; CDR3 protein: CASSRIGPSYEQYF; CDR3 DNA: TGCGCCAGCAGCCGTATTGGGCCTTCCTACGAGCAGTACTTC
clone size: once; D gene: NA; J gene: TRBJ1-1; V gene: TRBV14; CDR3 protein: CASSPATTQSAFF; CDR3 DNA: TGTGCCAGCAGCCCCGCCACTACTCAAAGCGCTTTCTTT
clone size: NA; D gene: NA; J gene: TRBJ1-2; V gene: TRBV9; CDR3 protein: CASSPGGASYGYTF; CDR3 DNA: TGTGCCAGCAGCCCAGGCGGGGCTTCTTATGGCTACACCTTC
clone size: NA; D gene: TRBD2; J gene: TRBJ2-2; V gene: TRBV7-3; CDR3 protein: CASSLMGGVNTGELFF; CDR3 DNA: TGTGCCAGCAGCTTAATGGGGGGGGTGAACACCGGGGAGCTGTTTTTT
clone size: NA; D gene: TRBD1; J gene: TRBJ2-7; V gene: TRBV11-2; CDR3 protein: CASSFGQGPTYEQYF; CDR3 DNA: TGTGCCAGCAGCTTCGGACAGGGGCCCACCTACGAGCAGTACTTC
clone size: NA; D gene: TRBD1; J gene: TRBJ1-5; V gene: TRBV5-4; CDR3 protein: CASSLDRGPYSNQPQHF; CDR3 DNA: TGTGCCAGCAGCTTGGACAGGGGGCCTTATAGCAATCAGCCCCAGCATTTT
clone size: NA; D gene: TRBD1; J gene: TRBJ2-5; V gene: TRBV19; CDR3 protein: CASSSRTGDQETQYF; CDR3 DNA: TGTGCCAGTAGTTCGAGGACAGGCGACCAAGAGACCCAGTACTTC
clone size: NA; D gene: TRBD2; J gene: TRBJ2-5; V gene: TRBV30; CDR3 protein: CAWSLAGAWETQYF; CDR3 DNA: TGTGCCTGGAGTCTAGCGGGAGCTTGGGAGACCCAGTACTTC
clone size: NA; D gene: TRBD2; J gene: TRBJ2-2; V gene: TRBV6-5; CDR3 protein: CASSYPTGGSTGELFF; CDR3 DNA: TGTGCCAGCAGTTACCCGACGGGGGGGTCCACCGGGGAGCTGTTTTTT
clone size: NA; D gene: TRBD1; J gene: TRBJ1-1; V gene: TRBV4-2; CDR3 protein: CASSDRVGTEAFF; CDR3 DNA: TGTGCCAGCAGCGACAGGGTCGGCACTGAAGCTTTCTTT
clone size: many; D gene: TRBD1; J gene: TRBJ2-2; V gene: TRBV7-9; CDR3 protein: CASSLGDRPTGELFF; CDR3 DNA: TGTGCCAGCAGCTTAGGGGACAGACCAACCGGGGAGCTGTTTTTT
clone size: NA; D gene: TRBD1; J gene: TRBJ1-1; V gene: TRBV27; CDR3 protein: CASSFYQTGGAPGDTEAFF; CDR3 DNA: TGTGCCAGCAGTTTTTACCAGACAGGGGGCGCCCCTGGGGACACTGAAGCTTTCTTT
clone size: NA; D gene: NA; J gene: TRBJ2-1; V gene: TRBV18; CDR3 protein: CASSPLDSYNEQFF; CDR3 DNA: TGTGCCAGCTCACCACTGGACAGCTACAATGAGCAGTTCTTC
clone size: medium-sized; D gene: TRBD1; J gene: TRBJ1-1; V gene: TRBV30; CDR3 protein: CAWEKDRRAEAFF; CDR3 DNA: TGTGCCTGGGAGAAGGACAGGCGGGCTGAAGCTTTCTTT
clone size: NA; D gene: TRBD2; J gene: TRBJ2-3; V gene: TRBV5-1; CDR3 protein: CASSAPSGRGTDTQYF; CDR3 DNA: TGCGCCAGCAGCGCCCCTAGCGGGAGGGGCACAGATACGCAGTATTTT
clone size: NA; D gene: TRBD1; J gene: TRBJ1-2; V gene: TRBV7-2; CDR3 protein: CASSLQGAEGYTF; CDR3 DNA: TGTGCCAGCAGCTTACAGGGGGCGGAAGGCTACACCTTC
clone size: once; D gene: NA; J gene: TRBJ2-7; V gene: TRBV11-3; CDR3 protein: CASSFAGAAQGEQYF; CDR3 DNA: TGTGCCAGCAGCTTCGCGGGGGCCGCCCAAGGGGAGCAGTACTTC
clone size: NA; D gene: NA; J gene: TRBJ1-6; V gene: TRBV6-1; CDR3 protein: CASSERTLASPLHF; CDR3 DNA: TGTGCCAGCAGTGAAAGGACACTCGCATCACCCCTCCACTTT
clone size: once; D gene: NA; J gene: TRBJ1-1; V gene: TRBV18; CDR3 protein: CASSLASDMNTEAFF; CDR3 DNA: TGTGCCAGCTCACTCGCATCGGACATGAACACTGAAGCTTTCTTT
clone size: NA; D gene: NA; J gene: TRBJ2-3; V gene: TRBV11-2; CDR3 protein: CASSLEWGPVDTQYF; CDR3 DNA: TGTGCCAGCAGCCTAGAGTGGGGGCCCGTGGATACGCAGTATTTT
clone size: NA; D gene: TRBD1; J gene: TRBJ1-5; V gene: TRBV6-5; CDR3 protein: CASSPTGTSNQPQHF; CDR3 DNA: TGTGCCAGCAGTCCGACAGGGACTAGCAATCAGCCCCAGCATTTT
clone size: few; D gene: TRBD1; J gene: TRBJ1-1; V gene: TRBV11-3; CDR3 protein: CASSLAGTGTGTEAFF; CDR3 DNA: TGTGCCAGCAGCTTAGCCGGGACAGGGACGGGCACTGAAGCTTTCTTT
clone size: NA; D gene: NA; J gene: TRBJ2-1; V gene: TRBV7-3; CDR3 protein: CASSPRRSGDEQFF; CDR3 DNA: TGTGCCAGCAGCCCCCGGCGGAGCGGCGATGAGCAGTTCTTC
clone size: NA; D gene: TRBD1; J gene: TRBJ1-5; V gene: TRBV4-1; CDR3 protein: CASSQLTGGLYQPQHF; CDR3 DNA: TGCGCCAGCAGCCAACTAACAGGGGGCTTATATCAGCCCCAGCATTTT
clone size: few; D gene: NA; J gene: TRBJ1-5; V gene: TRBV6-6; CDR3 protein: CASSYGEPQHF; CDR3 DNA: TGTGCCAGCAGTTACGGAGAGCCCCAGCATTTT
clone size: NA; D gene: TRBD2; J gene: TRBJ2-1; V gene: TRBV7-6; CDR3 protein: CASGVAGGSTDEQFF; CDR3 DNA: TGTGCCAGCGGGGTAGCGGGAGGGTCTACGGATGAGCAGTTCTTC
clone size: many; D gene: NA; J gene: TRBJ2-5; V gene: TRBV5-1; CDR3 protein: CASSLVGLLEETQYF; CDR3 DNA: TGCGCCAGCAGCTTGGTGGGGCTGCTGGAGGAGACCCAGTACTTC
clone size: NA; D gene: TRBD2; J gene: TRBJ2-3; V gene: TRBV19; CDR3 protein: CASRAGVSTDTQYF; CDR3 DNA: TGTGCCAGTAGGGCGGGAGTGAGCACAGATACGCAGTATTTT
clone size: NA; D gene: TRBD1; J gene: TRBJ1-2; V gene: TRBV11-2; CDR3 protein: CASSLGQGARGYTF; CDR3 DNA: TGTGCCAGCAGCCTGGGACAGGGGGCTAGAGGCTACACCTTC
clone size: few; D gene: TRBD1; J gene: TRBJ2-7; V gene: TRBV30; CDR3 protein: CAWTDRVGRSYEQYF; CDR3 DNA: TGTGCCTGGACGGACAGGGTTGGGCGCTCCTACGAGCAGTACTTC
clone size: NA; D gene: TRBD1; J gene: TRBJ2-1; V gene: TRBV13; CDR3 protein: CASSLAAGQGMIEQFF; CDR3 DNA: TGTGCCAGCAGCTTAGCCGCGGGACAGGGAATGATTGAGCAGTTCTTC
clone size: NA; D gene: NA; J gene: TRBJ2-7; V gene: TRBV5-4; CDR3 protein: CASSFPTGGRHPGEQYF; CDR3 DNA: TGTGCCAGCAGCTTCCCTACTGGCGGTAGGCACCCAGGGGAGCAGTACTTC
clone size: NA; D gene: TRBD1; J gene: TRBJ1-2; V gene: TRBV28; CDR3 protein: CASSLRTGFLGYTF; CDR3 DNA: TGTGCCAGCAGTTTAAGGACAGGGTTTCTTGGCTACACCTTC
clone size: NA; D gene: TRBD1; J gene: TRBJ2-7; V gene: TRBV18; CDR3 protein: CASSLDRAYEQYF; CDR3 DNA: TGTGCCAGCTCACTAGACAGGGCCTACGAGCAGTACTTC
clone size: NA; D gene: NA; J gene: TRBJ2-7; V gene: TRBV5-1; CDR3 protein: CASSLLGAGRHEQYF; CDR3 DNA: TGCGCCAGCAGCTTGTTAGGGGCGGGACGGCACGAGCAGTACTTC
clone size: once; D gene: TRBD1; J gene: TRBJ2-2; V gene: TRBV6-5; CDR3 protein: CASSYVGQGTGELFF; CDR3 DNA: TGTGCCAGCAGTTACGTCGGACAGGGGACCGGGGAGCTGTTTTTT
clone size: few; D gene: TRBD1; J gene: TRBJ2-3; V gene: TRBV7-9; CDR3 protein: CASSSDRPRDTQYF; CDR3 DNA: TGTGCCAGCAGCTCGGACAGGCCCAGAGATACGCAGTATTTT
clone size: NA; D gene: NA; J gene: TRBJ2-5; V gene: TRBV6-5; CDR3 protein: CASSYSRSLSETQYF; CDR3 DNA: TGTGCCAGCAGTTACTCCAGGTCTCTATCAGAGACCCAGTACTTC
clone size: NA; D gene: TRBD2; J gene: TRBJ2-2; V gene: TRBV5-1; CDR3 protein: CASSPDQLAGGNTGELFF; CDR3 DNA: TGCGCCAGCAGCCCAGACCAGCTAGCGGGGGGGAACACCGGGGAGCTGTTTTTT
clone size: NA; D gene: NA; J gene: TRBJ1-5; V gene: TRBV4-1; CDR3 protein: CASSQEGARQPQHF; CDR3 DNA: TGCGCCAGCAGCCAAGAGGGGGCGCGGCAGCCCCAGCATTTT
clone size: few; D gene: NA; J gene: TRBJ1-1; V gene: TRBV10-3; CDR3 protein: CASGESMNTEAFF; CDR3 DNA: TGTGCCTCCGGGGAAAGTATGAACACTGAAGCTTTCTTT